This TCR beta chain derives from a study of regulatory T cells in long-lasting Graves disease. Whole-study results and caveats: Thyroid tissue was not sampled; only peripheral blood was.

Both iRepertoire HTBI primers and Arm-PCR of CDR3 regions were used to build the TCR beta libraries. MiXCR, run by TCRdb on the multiplex PCR reads, gives a single entry per CDR3 protein. The sample shows 250,000 to 400,000 distinct CDR3 sequences, 15% to 20% of them seen only once. Time point described: newly diagnosed GD, antithyroid drugs for less than 3 months. Generation of the TCR library employed RNA extracted from PBMCs. CDR3 length equals 14 residues. Germline V gene sequence: CDR1 SEHNR, CDR2 FQNEAQ (reference sequence). After removal of 5 bases from V and 10 bases from J, the junction contained 13 bases not matched to a gene. This clonotype was counted many times. Its antigen remains unidentified.

This chain uses TRBV7-9 with TRBJ1-2; 7 bases line up with TRBD1. Source: peripheral blood mononuclear cells (PBMCs), taken at new diagnosis, from a patient treated with antithyroid drugs. The sequence came from a female donor with Graves disease. In nucleotides, the CDR3 is TGTGCCAGCAGCCCGGTTCTACCAGGGGGTATCTACACCTTC. Its translation: CASSPVLPGGIYTF.